This paragraph reports one T cell receptor beta chain. The antigen is unknown. This specimen belongs to a study of shared clonotypes between healthy human individuals. Turning to the study itself: The plates for each donor numbered three CD4 naive, three CD4 memory, two CD8 naive and one CD8 memory.

This CDR3 contains 14 residues. The germline V gene encodes CDR1 ENHRY and CDR2 SYGVKD. The ends were cut back, 3 bases at V and 4 bases at J, with 10 bases in the middle. Sequenced by immunoSEQ multiplex PCR; TCRdb stores in-frame clones only, minus some. Here the sample spans some 1 million clones, about 75% being singletons. Study-wide results and caveats: Sharing across four donors was highest in naive CD4 (roughly 5%) and lowest in memory CD8 (roughly 0.4%). Richness estimates generally favored naive over memory subsets. Sequencing of the sorted subsets was shown by rarefaction to be incomplete despite large depth.

The TCR originated in a young man in good health. The material sequenced was memory CD4+ T cells sorted from blood. Sample subset: CD45RA-negative fraction. The chain uses TRBV10-3 and TRBJ2-1, with D perhaps matching TRBD1 or TRBD2 (5 bases each). This chain's CDR3 is CAISDGREYNEQFF. Written as DNA, the CDR3 is TGTGCCATCAGTGACGGCAGGGAGTACAATGAGCAGTTCTTC.